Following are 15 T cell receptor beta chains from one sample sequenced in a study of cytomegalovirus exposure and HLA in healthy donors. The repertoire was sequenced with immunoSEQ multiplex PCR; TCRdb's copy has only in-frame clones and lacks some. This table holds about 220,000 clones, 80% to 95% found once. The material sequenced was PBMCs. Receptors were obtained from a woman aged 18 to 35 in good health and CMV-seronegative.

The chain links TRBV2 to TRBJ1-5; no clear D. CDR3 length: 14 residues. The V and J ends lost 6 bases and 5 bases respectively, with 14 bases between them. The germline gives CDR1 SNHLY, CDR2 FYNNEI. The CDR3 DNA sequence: TGTGCCAGCAGCGCCGGGAACGGAGATCAGCCCCAGCATTTT. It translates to CASSAGNGDQPQHF.

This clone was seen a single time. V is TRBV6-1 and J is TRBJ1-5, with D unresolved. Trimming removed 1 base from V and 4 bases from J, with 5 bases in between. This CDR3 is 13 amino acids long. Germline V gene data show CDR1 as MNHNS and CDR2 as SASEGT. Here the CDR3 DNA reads TGTGCCAGCAGTGAAGTTCTGAATCAGCCCCAGCATTTT. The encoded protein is CASSEVLNQPQHF.

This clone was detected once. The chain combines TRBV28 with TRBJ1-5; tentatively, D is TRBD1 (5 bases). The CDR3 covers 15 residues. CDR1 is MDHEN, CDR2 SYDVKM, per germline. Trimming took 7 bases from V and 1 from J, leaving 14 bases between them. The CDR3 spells CASIIQGLSNQPQHF. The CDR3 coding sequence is TGTGCCAGCATCATTCAGGGACTGAGCAATCAGCCCCAGCATTTT. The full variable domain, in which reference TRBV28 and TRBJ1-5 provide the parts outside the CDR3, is DVKVTQSSRYLVKRTGEKVFLECVQDMDHENMFWYRQDPGLGLRLIYFSYDVKMKEKGDIPEGYSVSREKKERFSLILESASTNQTSMYLCASIIQGLSNQPQHFGDGTRLSIL.

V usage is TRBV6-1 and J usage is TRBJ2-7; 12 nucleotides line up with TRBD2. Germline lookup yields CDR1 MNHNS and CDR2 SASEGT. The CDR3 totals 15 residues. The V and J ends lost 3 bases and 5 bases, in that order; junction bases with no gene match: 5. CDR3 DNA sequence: TGTGCCAGCAGTGAGGGCAGGACTAGCGGGAACGAGCAGTACTTC. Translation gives CASSEGRTSGNEQYF.

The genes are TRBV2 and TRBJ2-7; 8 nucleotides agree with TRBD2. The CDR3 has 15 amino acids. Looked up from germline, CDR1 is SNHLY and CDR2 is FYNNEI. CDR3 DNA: TGTGGAGCAATGGGAGCGGGAGTAATCTCCTACGAGCAGTACTTC. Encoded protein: CGAMGAGVISYEQYF. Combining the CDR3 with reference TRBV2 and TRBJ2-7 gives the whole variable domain EPEVTQTPSHQVTQMGQEVILRCVPISNHLYFYWYRQILGQKVEFLVSFYNNEISEKSEIFDDQFSVERPDGSNFTLKIRSTKLEDSAMYFCGAMGAGVISYEQYFGPGTRLTVT.

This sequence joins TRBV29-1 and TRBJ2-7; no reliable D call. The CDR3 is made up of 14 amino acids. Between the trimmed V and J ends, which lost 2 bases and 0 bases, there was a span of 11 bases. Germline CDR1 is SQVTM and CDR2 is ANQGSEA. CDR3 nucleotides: TGCAGCGTTGAAACGGCAGGTAGCTCCTACGAGCAGTACTTC. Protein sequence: CSVETAGSSYEQYF.

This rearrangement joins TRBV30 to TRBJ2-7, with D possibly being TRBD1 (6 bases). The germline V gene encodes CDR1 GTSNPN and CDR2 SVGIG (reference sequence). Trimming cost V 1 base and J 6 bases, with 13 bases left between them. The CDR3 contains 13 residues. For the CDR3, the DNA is TGTGCCTGGAGTGAGGGACAACCCCTCGAGCAGTACTTC. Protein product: CAWSEGQPLEQYF.

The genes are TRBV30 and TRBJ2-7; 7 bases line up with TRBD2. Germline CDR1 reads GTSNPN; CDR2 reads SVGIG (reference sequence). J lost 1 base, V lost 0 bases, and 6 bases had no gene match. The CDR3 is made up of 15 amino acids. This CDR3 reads CAWSVGEGLSYEQYF. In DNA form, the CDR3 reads TGTGCCTGGAGTGTAGGGGAGGGCTTATCCTACGAGCAGTACTTC.

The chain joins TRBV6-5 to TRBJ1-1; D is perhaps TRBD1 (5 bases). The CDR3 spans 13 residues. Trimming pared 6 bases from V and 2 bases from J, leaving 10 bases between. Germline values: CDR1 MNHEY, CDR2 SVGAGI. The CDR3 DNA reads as TGTGCCAGCAGCCGGGGGAGCAACACTGAAGCTTTCTTT. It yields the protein CASSRGSNTEAFF.

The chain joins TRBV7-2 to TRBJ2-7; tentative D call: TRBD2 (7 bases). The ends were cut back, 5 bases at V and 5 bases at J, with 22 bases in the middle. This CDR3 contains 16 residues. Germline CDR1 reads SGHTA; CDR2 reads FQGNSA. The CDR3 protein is CASSPRREARGNEQYF. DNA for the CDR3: TGTGCCAGCAGCCCGCGTCGGGAGGCCAGGGGTAACGAGCAGTACTTC. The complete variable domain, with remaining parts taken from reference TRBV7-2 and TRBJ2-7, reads GAGVSQSPSNKVTEKGKDVELRCDPISGHTALYWYRQSLGQGLEFLIYFQGNSAPDKSGLPSDRFSAERTGGSVSTLTIQRTQQEDSAVYLCASSPRREARGNEQYFGPGTRLTVT.

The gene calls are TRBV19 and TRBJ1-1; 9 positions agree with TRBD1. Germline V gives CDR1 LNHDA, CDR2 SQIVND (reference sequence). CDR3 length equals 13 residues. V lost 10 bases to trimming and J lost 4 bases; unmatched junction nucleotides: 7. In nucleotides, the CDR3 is TGTGCCACCACAGGGGGCTCACGCACTGAAGCTTTCTTT. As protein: CATTGGSRTEAFF.

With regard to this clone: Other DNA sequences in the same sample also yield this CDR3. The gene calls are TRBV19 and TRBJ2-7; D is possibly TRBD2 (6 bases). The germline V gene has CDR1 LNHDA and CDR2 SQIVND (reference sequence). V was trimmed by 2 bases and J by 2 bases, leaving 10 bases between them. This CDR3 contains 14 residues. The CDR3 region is CASSITGGAYEQYF. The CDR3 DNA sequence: TGTGCCAGTAGTATAACCGGAGGGGCCTACGAGCAGTACTTC.

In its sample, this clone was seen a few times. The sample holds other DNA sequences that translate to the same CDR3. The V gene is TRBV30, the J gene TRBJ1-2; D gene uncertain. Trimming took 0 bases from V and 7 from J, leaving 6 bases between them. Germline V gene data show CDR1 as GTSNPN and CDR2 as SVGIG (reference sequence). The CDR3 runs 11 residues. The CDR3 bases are TGTGCCTGGAGTGTACCGGGTGGCTACACCTTC. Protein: CAWSVPGGYTF.

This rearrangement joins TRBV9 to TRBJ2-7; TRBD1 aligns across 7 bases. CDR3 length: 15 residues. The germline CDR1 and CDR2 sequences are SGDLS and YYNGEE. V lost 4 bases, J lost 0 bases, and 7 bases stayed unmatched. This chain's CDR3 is CASSPRDSYSYEQYF. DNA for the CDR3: TGTGCCAGCAGCCCCCGGGACAGTTACTCCTACGAGCAGTACTTC.

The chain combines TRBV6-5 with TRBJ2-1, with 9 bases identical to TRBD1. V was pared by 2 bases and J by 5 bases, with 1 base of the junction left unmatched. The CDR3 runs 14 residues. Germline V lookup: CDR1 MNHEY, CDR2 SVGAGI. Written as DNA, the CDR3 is TGTGCCAGCAGTTACGGGACAGGGAACAATGAGCAGTTCTTC. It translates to CASSYGTGNNEQFF.